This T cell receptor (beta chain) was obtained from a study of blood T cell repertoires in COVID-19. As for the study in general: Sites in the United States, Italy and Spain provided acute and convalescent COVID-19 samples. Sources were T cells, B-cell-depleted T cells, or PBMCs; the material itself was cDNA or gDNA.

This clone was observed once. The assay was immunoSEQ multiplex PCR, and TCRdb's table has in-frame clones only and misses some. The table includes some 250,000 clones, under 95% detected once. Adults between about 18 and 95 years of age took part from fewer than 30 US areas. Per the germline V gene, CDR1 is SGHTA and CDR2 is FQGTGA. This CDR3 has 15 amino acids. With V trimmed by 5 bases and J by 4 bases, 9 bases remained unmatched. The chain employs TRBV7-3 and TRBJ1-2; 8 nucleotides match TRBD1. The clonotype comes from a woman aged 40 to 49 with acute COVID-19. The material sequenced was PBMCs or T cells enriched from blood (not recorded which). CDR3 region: CASSPGQGRVYGYTF. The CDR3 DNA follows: TGTGCCAGCAGCCCCGGACAGGGTAGGGTCTATGGCTACACCTTC.